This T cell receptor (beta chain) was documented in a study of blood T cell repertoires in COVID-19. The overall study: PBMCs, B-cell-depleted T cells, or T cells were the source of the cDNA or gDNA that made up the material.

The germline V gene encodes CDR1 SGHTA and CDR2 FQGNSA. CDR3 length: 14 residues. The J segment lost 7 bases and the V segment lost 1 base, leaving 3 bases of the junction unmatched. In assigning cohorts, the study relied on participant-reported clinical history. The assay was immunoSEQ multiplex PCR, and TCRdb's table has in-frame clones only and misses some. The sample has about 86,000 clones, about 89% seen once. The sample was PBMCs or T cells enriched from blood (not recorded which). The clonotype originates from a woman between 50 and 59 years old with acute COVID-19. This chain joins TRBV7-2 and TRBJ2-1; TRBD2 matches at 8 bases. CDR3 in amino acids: CASSLGLASNEQFF. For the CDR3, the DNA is TGTGCCAGCAGCTTAGGACTAGCGAGTAATGAGCAGTTCTTC.